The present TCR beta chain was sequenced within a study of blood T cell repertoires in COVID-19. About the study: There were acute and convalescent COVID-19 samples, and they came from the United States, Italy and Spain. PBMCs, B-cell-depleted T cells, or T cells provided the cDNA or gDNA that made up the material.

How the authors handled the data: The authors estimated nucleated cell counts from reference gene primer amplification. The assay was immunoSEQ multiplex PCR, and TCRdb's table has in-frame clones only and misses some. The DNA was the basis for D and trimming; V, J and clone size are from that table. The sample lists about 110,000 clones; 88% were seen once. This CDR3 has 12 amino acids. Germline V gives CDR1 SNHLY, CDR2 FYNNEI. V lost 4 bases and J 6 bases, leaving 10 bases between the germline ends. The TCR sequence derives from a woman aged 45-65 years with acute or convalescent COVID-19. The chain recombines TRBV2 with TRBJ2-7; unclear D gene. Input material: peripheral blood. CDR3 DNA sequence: TGTGCCAGCAGTGTAGAAGAAATCGAGCAGTACTTC. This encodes CASSVEEIEQYF.